Below, one TCR beta chain is given with its context. This specimen belongs to a study of blood T cell repertoires in COVID-19. Study details: COVID-19 samples, acute and convalescent, were from the United States, Italy and Spain.

Original processing methods: Amplification with reference gene primers provided the estimates of nucleated cell counts. Sequencing was performed with immunoSEQ multiplex PCR; in TCRdb, only in-frame clones are kept and a portion is missing. V and J calls plus clone size are reproduced from that table; the DNA served to infer D and trimming. The sample yields about 160,000 clones, 70% to 85% seen once. A Seattle source enrolled patients during active infection and followed them longitudinally. Sequenced input: peripheral blood. This sequence originates from a woman between 35 and 50 years old with COVID-19, enrolled during active disease.

CDR3 residues: CASSFNRDTDTQYF. In DNA form, the CDR3 reads TGTGCCAGCAGCTTCAATCGGGACACAGATACGCAGTATTTT. V is TRBV11-2 and J is TRBJ2-3; D is perhaps TRBD2 (5 bases). Trimming cost V 3 bases and J 2 bases, with 9 bases left between them. The germline gives CDR1 SGHAT, CDR2 FQNNGV. This CDR3 comprises 14 residues.